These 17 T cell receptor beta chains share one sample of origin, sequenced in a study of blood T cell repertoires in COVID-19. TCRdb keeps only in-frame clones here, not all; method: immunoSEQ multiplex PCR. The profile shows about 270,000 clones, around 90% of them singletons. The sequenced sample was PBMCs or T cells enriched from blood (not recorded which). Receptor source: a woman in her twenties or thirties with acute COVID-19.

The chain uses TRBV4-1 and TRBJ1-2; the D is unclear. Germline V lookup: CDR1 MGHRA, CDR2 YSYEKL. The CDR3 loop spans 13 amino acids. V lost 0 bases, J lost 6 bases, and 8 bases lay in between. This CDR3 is CASSQDLTDGYTF. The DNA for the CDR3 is TGCGCCAGCAGCCAAGATCTCACAGATGGCTACACCTTC.

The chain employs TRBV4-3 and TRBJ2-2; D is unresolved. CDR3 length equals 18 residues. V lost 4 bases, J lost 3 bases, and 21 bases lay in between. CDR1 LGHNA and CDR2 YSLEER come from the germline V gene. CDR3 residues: CASSPSLDGGIDTGELFF. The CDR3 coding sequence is TGCGCCAGCAGCCCCTCCCTGGATGGCGGTATAGACACCGGGGAGCTGTTTTTT.

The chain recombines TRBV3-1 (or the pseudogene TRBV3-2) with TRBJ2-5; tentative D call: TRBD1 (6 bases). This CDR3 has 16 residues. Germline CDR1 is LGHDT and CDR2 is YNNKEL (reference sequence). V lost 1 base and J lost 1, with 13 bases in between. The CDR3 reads CASSQGRGGGQETQYF. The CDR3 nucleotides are TGTGCCAGCAGCCAAGGCAGGGGCGGCGGCCAAGAGACCCAGTACTTC.

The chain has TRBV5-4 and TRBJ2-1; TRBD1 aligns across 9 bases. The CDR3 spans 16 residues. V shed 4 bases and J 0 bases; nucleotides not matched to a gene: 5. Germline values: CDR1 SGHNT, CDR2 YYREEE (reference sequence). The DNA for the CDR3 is TGTGCCAGCAGCCCTATGGGACAGGGCTCCTACAATGAGCAGTTCTTC. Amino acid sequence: CASSPMGQGSYNEQFF.

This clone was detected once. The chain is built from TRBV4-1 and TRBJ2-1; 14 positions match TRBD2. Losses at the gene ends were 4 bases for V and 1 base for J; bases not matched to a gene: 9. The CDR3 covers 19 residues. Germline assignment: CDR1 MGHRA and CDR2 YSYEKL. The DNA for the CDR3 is TGCGCCAGCAGCCCGACTAGCGGGAGGGCTGGTCCTTCCTACAATGAGCAGTTCTTC. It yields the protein CASSPTSGRAGPSYNEQFF.

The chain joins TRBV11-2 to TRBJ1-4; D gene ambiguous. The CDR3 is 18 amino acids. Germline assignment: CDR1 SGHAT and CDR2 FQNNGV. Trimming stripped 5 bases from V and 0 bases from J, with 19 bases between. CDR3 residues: CASSPNGPYDPTNEKLFF. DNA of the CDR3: TGTGCCAGCAGCCCCAATGGGCCATACGATCCAACTAATGAAAAACTGTTTTTT.

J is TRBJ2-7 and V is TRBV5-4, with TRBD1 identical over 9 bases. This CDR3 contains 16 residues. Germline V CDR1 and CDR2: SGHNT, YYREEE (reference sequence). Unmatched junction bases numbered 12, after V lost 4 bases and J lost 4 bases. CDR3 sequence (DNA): TGTGCCAGCAGCCCCGATTCCGGACAGGGGAAATACGAGCAGTACTTC. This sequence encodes CASSPDSGQGKYEQYF.

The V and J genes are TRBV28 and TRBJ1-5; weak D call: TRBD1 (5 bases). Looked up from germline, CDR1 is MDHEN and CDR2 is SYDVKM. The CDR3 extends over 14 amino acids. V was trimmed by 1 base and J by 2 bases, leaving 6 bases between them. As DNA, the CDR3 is TGTGCCAGCAGTTTATTACAGGGCAATCAGCCCCAGCATTTT. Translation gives CASSLLQGNQPQHF. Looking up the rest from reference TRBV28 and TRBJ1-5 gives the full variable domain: DVKVTQSSRYLVKRTGEKVFLECVQDMDHENMFWYRQDPGLGLRLIYFSYDVKMKEKGDIPEGYSVSREKKERFSLILESASTNQTSMYLCASSLLQGNQPQHFGDGTRLSIL.

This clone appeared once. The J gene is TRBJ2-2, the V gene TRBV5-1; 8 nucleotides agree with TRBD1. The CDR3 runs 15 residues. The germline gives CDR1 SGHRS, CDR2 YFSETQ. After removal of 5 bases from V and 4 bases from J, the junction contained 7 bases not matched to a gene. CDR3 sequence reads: CASSRQGSATGELFF. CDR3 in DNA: TGCGCCAGCAGTAGACAGGGGTCTGCCACCGGGGAGCTGTTTTTT.

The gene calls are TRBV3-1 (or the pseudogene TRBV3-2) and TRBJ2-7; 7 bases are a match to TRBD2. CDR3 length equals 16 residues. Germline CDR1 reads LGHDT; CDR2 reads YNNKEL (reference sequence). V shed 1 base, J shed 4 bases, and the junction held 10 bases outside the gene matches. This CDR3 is CASSQGAGVMLYEQYF. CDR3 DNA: TGTGCCAGCAGCCAAGGGGCGGGAGTGATGTTGTACGAGCAGTACTTC.

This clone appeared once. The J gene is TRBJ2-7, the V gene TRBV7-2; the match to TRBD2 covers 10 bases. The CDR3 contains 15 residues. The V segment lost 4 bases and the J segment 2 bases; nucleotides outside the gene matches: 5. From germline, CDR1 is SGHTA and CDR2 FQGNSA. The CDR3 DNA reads TGTGCCAGCAGCTCCCTAGCGGGGGTAGCCTACGAGCAGTACTTC. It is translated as CASSSLAGVAYEQYF.

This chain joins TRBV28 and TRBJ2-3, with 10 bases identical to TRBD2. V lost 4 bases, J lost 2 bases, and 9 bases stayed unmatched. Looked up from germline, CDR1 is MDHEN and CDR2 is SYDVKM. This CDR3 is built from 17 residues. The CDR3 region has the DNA TGTGCCAGCAGTTCCCCGACTAGCGGGCCTGACACAGATACGCAGTATTTT. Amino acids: CASSSPTSGPDTDTQYF.

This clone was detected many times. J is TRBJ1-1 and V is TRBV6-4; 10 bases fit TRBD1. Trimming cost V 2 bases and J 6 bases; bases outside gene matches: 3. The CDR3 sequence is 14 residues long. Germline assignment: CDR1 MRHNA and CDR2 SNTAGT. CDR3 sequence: CASSDGTGAPEAFF. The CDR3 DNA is TGTGCCAGCAGTGACGGGACAGGGGCTCCTGAAGCTTTCTTT.

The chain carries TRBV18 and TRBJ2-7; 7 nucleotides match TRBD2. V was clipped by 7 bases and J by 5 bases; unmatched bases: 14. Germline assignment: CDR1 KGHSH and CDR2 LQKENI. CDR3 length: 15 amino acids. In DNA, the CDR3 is TGTGCCAGCTTCACCAATGCGGGAGCCCCGAACGAGCAGTACTTC. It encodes CASFTNAGAPNEQYF.

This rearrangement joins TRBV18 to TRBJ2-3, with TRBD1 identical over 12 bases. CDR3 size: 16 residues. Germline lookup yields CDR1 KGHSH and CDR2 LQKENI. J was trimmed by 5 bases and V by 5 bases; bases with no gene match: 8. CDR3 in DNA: TGTGCCAGCTCATCGCCCGGGACAGGGGGCAAAGATACGCAGTATTTT. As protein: CASSSPGTGGKDTQYF.

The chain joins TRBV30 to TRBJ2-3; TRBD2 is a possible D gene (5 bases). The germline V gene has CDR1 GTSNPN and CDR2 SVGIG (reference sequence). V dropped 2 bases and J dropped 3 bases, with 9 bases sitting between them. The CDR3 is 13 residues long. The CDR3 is CAWSIGETDTQYF. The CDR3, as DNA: TGTGCCTGGAGTATCGGGGAAACAGATACGCAGTATTTT. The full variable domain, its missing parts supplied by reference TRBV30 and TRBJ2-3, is SQTIHQWPATLVQPVGSPLSLECTVEGTSNPNLYWYRQAAGRGLQLLFYSVGIGQISSEVPQNLSASRPQDRQFILSSKKLLLSDSGFYLCAWSIGETDTQYFGPGTRLTVL.

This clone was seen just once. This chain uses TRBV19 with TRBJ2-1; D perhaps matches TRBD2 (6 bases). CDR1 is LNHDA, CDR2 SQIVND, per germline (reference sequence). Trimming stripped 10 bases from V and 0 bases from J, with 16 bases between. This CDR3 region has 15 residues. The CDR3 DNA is TGTGCCACCCTCCCGGCGGGACGCTCCTACAATGAGCAGTTCTTC. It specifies CATLPAGRSYNEQFF.